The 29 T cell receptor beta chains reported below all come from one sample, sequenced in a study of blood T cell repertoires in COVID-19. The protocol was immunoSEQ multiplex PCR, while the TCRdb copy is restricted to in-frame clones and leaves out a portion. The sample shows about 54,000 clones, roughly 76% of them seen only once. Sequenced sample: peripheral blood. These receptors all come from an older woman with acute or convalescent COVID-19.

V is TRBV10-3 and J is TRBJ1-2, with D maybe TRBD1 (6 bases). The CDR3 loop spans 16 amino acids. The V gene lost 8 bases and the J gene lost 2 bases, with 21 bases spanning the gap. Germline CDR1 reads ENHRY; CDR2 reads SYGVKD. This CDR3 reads CAISYQGRGNNYGYTF. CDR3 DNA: TGTGCCATCTCTTATCAAGGCAGGGGCAACAACTATGGCTACACCTTC.

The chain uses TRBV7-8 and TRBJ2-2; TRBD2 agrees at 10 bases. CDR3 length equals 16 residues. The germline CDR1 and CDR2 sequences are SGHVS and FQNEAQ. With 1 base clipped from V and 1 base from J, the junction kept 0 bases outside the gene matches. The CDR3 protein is CASSLGTSGNTGELFF. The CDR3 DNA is TGTGCCAGCAGCTTAGGGACTAGCGGGAACACCGGGGAGCTGTTTTTT.

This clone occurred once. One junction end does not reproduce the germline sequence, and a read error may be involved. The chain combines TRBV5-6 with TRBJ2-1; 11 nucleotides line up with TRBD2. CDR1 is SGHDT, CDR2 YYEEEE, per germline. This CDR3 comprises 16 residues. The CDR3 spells CANSLSGTSGYNEQFF. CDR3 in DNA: TGTGCCAACAGCTTGTCAGGGACTAGCGGATACAATGAGCAGTTCTTC.

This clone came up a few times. The CDR3 sequence is CATSDFAGGPSEQYF. The CDR3 region has the DNA TGTGCCACCAGTGATTTCGCGGGGGGCCCCTCCGAGCAGTACTTC. The chain couples TRBV24-1 to TRBJ2-7, with TRBD2 matching 8 bases. With 1 base clipped from V and 6 bases from J, the junction kept 7 bases outside the gene matches. CDR1 KGHDR and CDR2 SFDVKD come from the germline V gene. This CDR3 has 15 residues.

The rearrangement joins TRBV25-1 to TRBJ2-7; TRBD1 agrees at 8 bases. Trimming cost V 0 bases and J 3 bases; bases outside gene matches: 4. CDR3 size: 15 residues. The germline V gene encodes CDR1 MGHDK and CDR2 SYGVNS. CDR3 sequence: CASSEYTDRGYEQYF. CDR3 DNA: TGTGCCAGCAGTGAATACACAGACAGGGGCTACGAGCAGTACTTC.

The CDR3 nucleotides are TGTGCCAGCAGTGAATACAGGGGTAAGGATTCACCCCTCCACTTT. Protein: CASSEYRGKDSPLHF. V gene TRBV6-1 combines with J gene TRBJ1-6, with TRBD1 matching over 7 bases. CDR1 and CDR2 from the germline V gene are MNHNS and SASEGT. This CDR3 is 15 amino acids long. After removal of 2 bases from V and 8 bases from J, the junction contained 6 bases not matched to a gene.

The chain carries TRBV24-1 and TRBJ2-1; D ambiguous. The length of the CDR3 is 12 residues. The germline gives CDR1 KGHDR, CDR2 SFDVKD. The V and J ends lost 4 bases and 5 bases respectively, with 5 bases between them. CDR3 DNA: TGTGCCACCAGTGACCTTAACAATGAGCAGTTCTTC. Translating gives CATSDLNNEQFF.

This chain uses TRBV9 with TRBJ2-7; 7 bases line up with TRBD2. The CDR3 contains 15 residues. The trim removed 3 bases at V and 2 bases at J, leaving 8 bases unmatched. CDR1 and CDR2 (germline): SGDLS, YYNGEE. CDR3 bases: TGTGCCAGCAGCGGGGGACTAAGCCCAACCTACGAGCAGTACTTC. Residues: CASSGGLSPTYEQYF.

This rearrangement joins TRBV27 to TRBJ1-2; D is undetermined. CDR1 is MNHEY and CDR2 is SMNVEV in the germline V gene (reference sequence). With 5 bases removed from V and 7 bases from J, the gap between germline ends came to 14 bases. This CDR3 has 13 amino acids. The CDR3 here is CASSPPRSSGYTF. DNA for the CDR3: TGTGCCAGCAGTCCCCCCAGGTCGAGTGGCTACACCTTC.

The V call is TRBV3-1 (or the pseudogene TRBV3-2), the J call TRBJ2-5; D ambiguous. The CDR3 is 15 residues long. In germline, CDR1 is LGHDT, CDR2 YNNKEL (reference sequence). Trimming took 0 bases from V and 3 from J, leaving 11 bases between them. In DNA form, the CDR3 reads TGTGCCAGCAGCCAAGAGAGGTTAACCAAAGAGACCCAGTACTTC. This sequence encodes CASSQERLTKETQYF.

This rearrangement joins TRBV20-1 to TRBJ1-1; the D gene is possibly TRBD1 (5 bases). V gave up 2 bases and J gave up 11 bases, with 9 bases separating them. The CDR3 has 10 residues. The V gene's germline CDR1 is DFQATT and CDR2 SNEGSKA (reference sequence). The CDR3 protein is CSARQGSAFF. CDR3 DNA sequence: TGCAGTGCTAGACAGGGCAGTGCTTTCTTT.

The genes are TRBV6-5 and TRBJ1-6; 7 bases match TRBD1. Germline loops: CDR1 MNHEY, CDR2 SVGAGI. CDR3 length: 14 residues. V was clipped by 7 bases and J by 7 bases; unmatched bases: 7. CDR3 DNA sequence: TGTGCCAGCACCGCCCGACAGGGAAATTCACCCCTCCACTTT. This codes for CASTARQGNSPLHF.

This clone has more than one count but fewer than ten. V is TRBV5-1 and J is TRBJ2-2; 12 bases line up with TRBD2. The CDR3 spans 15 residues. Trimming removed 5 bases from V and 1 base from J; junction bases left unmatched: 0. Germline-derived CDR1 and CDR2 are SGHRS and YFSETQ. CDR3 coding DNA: TGCGCCAGCAGACTAGCGGGAGGGAACACCGGGGAGCTGTTTTTT. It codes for CASRLAGGNTGELFF.

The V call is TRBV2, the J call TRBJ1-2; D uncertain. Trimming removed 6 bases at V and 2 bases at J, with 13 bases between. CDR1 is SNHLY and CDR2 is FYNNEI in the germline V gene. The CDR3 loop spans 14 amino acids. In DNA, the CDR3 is TGTGCCAGCAGCGCTGGAGGGCGGAACTATGGCTACACCTTC. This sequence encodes CASSAGGRNYGYTF. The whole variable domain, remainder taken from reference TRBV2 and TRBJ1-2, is EPEVTQTPSHQVTQMGQEVILRCVPISNHLYFYWYRQILGQKVEFLVSFYNNEISEKSEIFDDQFSVERPDGSNFTLKIRSTKLEDSAMYFCASSAGGRNYGYTFGSGTRLTVV.

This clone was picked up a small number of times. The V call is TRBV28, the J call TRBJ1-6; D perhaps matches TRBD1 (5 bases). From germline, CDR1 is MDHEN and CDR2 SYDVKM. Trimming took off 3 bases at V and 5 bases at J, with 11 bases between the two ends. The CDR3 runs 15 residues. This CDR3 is CASSFWGENNSPLHF. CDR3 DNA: TGTGCCAGCAGTTTTTGGGGGGAAAATAATTCACCCCTCCACTTT.

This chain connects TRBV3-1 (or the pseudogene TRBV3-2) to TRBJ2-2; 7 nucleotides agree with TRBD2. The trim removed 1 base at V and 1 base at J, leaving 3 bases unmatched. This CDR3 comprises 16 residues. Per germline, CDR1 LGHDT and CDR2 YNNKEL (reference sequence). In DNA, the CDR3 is TGTGCCAGCAGCCAAGGGGCGGGAGTGAACACCGGGGAGCTGTTTTTT. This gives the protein CASSQGAGVNTGELFF.

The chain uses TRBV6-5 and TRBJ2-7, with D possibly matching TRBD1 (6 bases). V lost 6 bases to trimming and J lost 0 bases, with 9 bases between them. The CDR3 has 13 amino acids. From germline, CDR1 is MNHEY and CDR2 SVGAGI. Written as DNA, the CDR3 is TGTGCCAGCAGCCGGACAGCCTCCTACGAGCAGTACTTC. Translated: CASSRTASYEQYF.

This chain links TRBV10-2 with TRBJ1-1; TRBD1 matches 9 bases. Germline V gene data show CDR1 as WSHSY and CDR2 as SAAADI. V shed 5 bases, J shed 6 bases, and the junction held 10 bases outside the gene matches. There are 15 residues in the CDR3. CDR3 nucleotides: TGCGCCAGCAGTCCCATGACAGGGGGTACTTCTGAAGCTTTCTTT. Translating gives CASSPMTGGTSEAFF.

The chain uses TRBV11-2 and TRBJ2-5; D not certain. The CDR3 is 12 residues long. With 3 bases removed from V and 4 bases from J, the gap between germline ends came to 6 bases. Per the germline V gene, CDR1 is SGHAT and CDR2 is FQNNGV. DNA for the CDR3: TGTGCCAGCAGCTTTGTCCGAGAGACCCAGTACTTC. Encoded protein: CASSFVRETQYF.

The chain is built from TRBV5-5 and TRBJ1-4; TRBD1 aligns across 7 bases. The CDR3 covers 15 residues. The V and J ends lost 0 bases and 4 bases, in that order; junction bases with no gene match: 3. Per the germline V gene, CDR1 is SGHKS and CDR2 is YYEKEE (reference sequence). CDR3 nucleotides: TGTGCCAGCAGCTTGGGGGGACAGTATAATGAAAAACTGTTTTTT. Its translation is CASSLGGQYNEKLFF.

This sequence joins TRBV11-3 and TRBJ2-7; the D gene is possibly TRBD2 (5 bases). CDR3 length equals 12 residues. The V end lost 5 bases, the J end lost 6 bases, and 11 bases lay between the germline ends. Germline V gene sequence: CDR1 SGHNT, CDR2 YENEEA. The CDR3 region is CASSPGVGEQYF. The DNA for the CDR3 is TGTGCCAGCAGCCCCGGGGTTGGCGAGCAGTACTTC.

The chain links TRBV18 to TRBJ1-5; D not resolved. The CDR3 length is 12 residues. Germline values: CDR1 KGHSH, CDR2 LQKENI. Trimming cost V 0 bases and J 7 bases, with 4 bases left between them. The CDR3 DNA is TGTGCCAGCTCACCACCGCAGCAGCCCCAGCATTTT. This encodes CASSPPQQPQHF. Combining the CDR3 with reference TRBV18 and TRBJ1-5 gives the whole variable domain NAGVMQNPRHLVRRRGQEARLRCSPMKGHSHVYWYRQLPEEGLKFMVYLQKENIIDESGMPKERFSAEFPKEGPSILRIQQVVRGDSAAYFCASSPPQQPQHFGDGTRLSIL.

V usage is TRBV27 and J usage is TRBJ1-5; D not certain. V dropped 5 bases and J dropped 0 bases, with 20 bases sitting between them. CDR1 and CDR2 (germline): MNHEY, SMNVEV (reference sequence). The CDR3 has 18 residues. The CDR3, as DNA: TGTGCCAGCAGTCCCCACGTAGTGGGAGCTTATAGCAATCAGCCCCAGCATTTT. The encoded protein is CASSPHVVGAYSNQPQHF.

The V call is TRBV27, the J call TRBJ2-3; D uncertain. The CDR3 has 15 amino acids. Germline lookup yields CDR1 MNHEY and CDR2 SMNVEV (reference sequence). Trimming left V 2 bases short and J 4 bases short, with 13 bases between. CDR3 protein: CASSLGLVFSDTQYF. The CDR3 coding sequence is TGTGCCAGCAGTTTAGGTCTAGTTTTCTCAGATACGCAGTATTTT.

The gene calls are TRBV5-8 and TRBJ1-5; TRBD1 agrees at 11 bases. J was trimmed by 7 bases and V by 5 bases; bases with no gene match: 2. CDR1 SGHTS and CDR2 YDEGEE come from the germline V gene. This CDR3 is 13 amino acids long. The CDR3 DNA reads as TGTGCCAGCAGGCGGACAGGGGGCCAGCCCCAGCATTTT. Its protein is CASRRTGGQPQHF.

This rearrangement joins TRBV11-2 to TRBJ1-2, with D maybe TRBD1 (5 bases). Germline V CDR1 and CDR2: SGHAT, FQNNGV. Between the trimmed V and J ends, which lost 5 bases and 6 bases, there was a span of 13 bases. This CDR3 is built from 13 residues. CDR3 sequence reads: CASSPGREHGYTF. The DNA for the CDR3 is TGTGCCAGCAGCCCCGGCAGGGAACATGGCTACACCTTC.

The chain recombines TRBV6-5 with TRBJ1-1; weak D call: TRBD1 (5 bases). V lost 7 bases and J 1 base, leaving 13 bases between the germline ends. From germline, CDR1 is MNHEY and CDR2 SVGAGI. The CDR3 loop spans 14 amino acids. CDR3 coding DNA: TGTGCCAGCATTAAAAGTACAGGGAACACTGAAGCTTTCTTT. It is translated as CASIKSTGNTEAFF.

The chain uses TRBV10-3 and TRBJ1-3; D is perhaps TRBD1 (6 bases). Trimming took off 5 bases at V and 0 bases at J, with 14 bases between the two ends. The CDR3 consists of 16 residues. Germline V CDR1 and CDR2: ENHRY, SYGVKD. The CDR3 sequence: CAISTRDTDSGNTIYF. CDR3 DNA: TGTGCCATCAGTACCCGGGACACCGACTCTGGAAACACCATATATTTT.

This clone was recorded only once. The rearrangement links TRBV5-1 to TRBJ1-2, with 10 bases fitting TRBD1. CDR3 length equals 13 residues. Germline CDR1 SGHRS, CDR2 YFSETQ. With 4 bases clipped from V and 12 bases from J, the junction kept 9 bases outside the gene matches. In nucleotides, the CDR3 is TGCGCCAGCAGCCCCGGACAGGGGGAAGGAAACACCTTC. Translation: CASSPGQGEGNTF. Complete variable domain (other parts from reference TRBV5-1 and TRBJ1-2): KAGVTQTPRYLIKTRGQQVTLSCSPISGHRSVSWYQQTPGQGLQFLFEYFSETQRNKGNFPGRFSGRQFSNSRSEMNVSTLELGDSALYLCASSPGQGEGNTFGSGTRLTVV.